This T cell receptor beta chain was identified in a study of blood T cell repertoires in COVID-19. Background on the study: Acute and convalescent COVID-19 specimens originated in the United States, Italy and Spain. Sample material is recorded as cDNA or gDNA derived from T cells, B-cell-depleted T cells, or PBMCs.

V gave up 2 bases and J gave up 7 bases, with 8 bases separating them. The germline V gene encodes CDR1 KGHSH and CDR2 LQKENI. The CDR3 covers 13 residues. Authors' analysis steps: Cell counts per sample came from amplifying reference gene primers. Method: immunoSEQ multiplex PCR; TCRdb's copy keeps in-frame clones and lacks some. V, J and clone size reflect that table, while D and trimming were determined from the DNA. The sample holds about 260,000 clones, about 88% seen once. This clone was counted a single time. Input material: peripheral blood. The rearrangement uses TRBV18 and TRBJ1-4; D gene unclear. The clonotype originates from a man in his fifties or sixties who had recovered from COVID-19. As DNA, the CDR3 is TGTGCCAGCTCACCATCGGTCGGTGAAAAACTGTTTTTT. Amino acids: CASSPSVGEKLFF.